The subject of this entry is one T cell receptor (beta chain). Its antigen is not identified. Peripheral blood was drawn, around 9.4 milliliters per donor. These data belong to a study of blood T cells in healthy people across ages. Broader study findings: Long-lived donors exceeded aged donors in naive CD4+ cells and diversity.

The use of a sample-barcoded 5' primer and a J-beta primer mix characterized a second PCR of roughly 7 to 12 cycles. From the 5' RACE reads, TCRdb called clonotypes with MiXCR, one entry per CDR3 protein. The sample lists roughly 2 million distinct CDR3 sequences; 49% were seen once. This CDR3 has 16 amino acids. CDR1 is MDHEN, CDR2 SYDVKM, per germline. V shed 5 bases and J 0 bases; nucleotides not matched to a gene: 7. The V and J genes are TRBV28 and TRBJ1-5, with 7 bases matching TRBD1. This clonotype was obtained from a woman between 40 and 55 years old in good health. Material: blood. As DNA, the CDR3 is TGTGCCAGCAGTCCGCTACACAGGGGTAGCAATCAGCCCCAGCATTTT. Amino acids: CASSPLHRGSNQPQHF.